A single sample is the source of the 32 T cell receptor beta chains below, sequenced in a study of T cells in tuberculosis. Using immunoSEQ multiplex PCR, the repertoire was profiled, and TCRdb retains in-frame clones only, with some absent. The profile shows under 45,000 clones, nearly 95% of them singletons. The specimen was PBMCs. The receptor set was obtained from a donor between 10 and 35 years old with latent tuberculosis or without tuberculosis infection.

CDR3 bases: TGTGCCAGCAGCTTAGCAGGAATCGGGAACTATGGCTACACCTTC. Translating it yields CASSLAGIGNYGYTF. This sequence joins TRBV7-2 and TRBJ1-2; no definite D call. V was cut by 0 bases and J by 2 bases, with 10 bases left in between. This CDR3 contains 15 residues. Germline loops: CDR1 SGHTA, CDR2 FQGNSA.

The V gene is TRBV27, the J gene TRBJ2-7; tentatively, D is TRBD2 (7 bases). Trimming pared 0 bases from V and 3 bases from J, leaving 18 bases between. Germline values: CDR1 MNHEY, CDR2 SMNVEV (reference sequence). The CDR3 covers 17 residues. CDR3 protein: CASSLSAPRGGGYEQYF. CDR3 DNA sequence: TGTGCCAGCAGTTTATCAGCCCCTCGGGGAGGGGGCTACGAGCAGTACTTC.

The CDR3 DNA reads as TGTGCCAGCAGTGAAGTCGGAGGAGTTAACTATGGCTACACCTTC. Protein product: CASSEVGGVNYGYTF. The rearrangement links TRBV6-1 to TRBJ1-2; D not resolved. The CDR3 is made up of 15 amino acids. V was clipped by 1 base and J by 1 base, with 10 bases between them. Germline-derived CDR1 and CDR2 are MNHNS and SASEGT.

The V and J genes are TRBV30 and TRBJ1-2; D might be TRBD1 (6 bases). Germline values: CDR1 GTSNPN, CDR2 SVGIG (reference sequence). Deletions cut 8 bases from V and 5 bases from J, with 12 bases between. CDR3 length equals 11 residues. The CDR3 DNA follows: TGTGCCAGTACAGGGTTTTATGGCTACACCTTC. It specifies CASTGFYGYTF.

This clone has more than one count but fewer than ten. The V call is TRBV13, the J call TRBJ1-5, with D possibly matching TRBD1 (5 bases). This CDR3 is built from 17 residues. The germline V and J ends were trimmed by 4 bases and 5 bases, with 21 bases remaining between them. Germline V lookup: CDR1 PRHDT, CDR2 FYEKMQ (reference sequence). The CDR3 DNA follows: TGTGCCAGCAGCTCTCGAAAAGAACAGGATTCGGATCAGCCCCAGCATTTT. The encoded protein is CASSSRKEQDSDQPQHF.

The chain combines TRBV2 with TRBJ1-5, with 9 bases fitting TRBD1. The CDR3 length is 22 residues. V gave up 5 bases and J gave up 0 bases; unmatched junction bases: 23. Germline-derived CDR1 and CDR2 are SNHLY and FYNNEI. The CDR3 bases are TGTGCCAGCAGTAGATACCGGGACAGGGACCCCCCGCCCGAATATAGCAATCAGCCCCAGCATTTT. Its protein product is CASSRYRDRDPPPEYSNQPQHF.

J is TRBJ1-4 and V is TRBV7-8; a weak D match, TRBD1 (6 bases). This CDR3 region has 16 residues. Trimming cost V 1 base and J 8 bases, with 17 bases left between them. The germline V gene encodes CDR1 SGHVS and CDR2 FQNEAQ. The CDR3 reads CASSLGTGRLEEKLFF. CDR3 nucleotides: TGTGCCAGCAGCTTAGGCACAGGGAGATTGGAAGAAAAACTGTTTTTT.

This clone was counted once. The chain links TRBV27 to TRBJ1-2; 7 bases align to TRBD1. The CDR3 totals 16 residues. The germline V gene encodes CDR1 MNHEY and CDR2 SMNVEV (reference sequence). J was trimmed by 4 bases and V by 4 bases; bases with no gene match: 12. DNA of the CDR3: TGTGCCAGCAGTTCCATCCCCATACAGGGGAGCTATGGCTACACCTTC. Residues: CASSSIPIQGSYGYTF.

The chain has TRBV9 and TRBJ2-2; 12 bases are shared with TRBD2. Per germline, CDR1 SGDLS and CDR2 YYNGEE. J gave up 7 bases and V 2 bases, and 9 bases lay outside the gene matches. The CDR3 totals 17 residues. For the CDR3, the DNA is TGTGCCAGCAGCGTTGACCCTAGCGGGGGGGCAATCGGGGAGCTGTTTTTT. It specifies CASSVDPSGGAIGELFF.

J is TRBJ2-3 and V is TRBV27; D remains unclear. CDR1 and CDR2 (germline): MNHEY, SMNVEV (reference sequence). The CDR3 extends over 13 amino acids. The V and J ends lost 3 bases and 7 bases respectively, with 11 bases between them. CDR3 DNA sequence: TGTGCCAGCAGTTTCCCCCTTAGTAATACGCAGTATTTT. This gives the protein CASSFPLSNTQYF.

The rearrangement uses TRBV7-8 and TRBJ1-2; D uncertain. The CDR3 contains 13 residues. The V gene's germline CDR1 is SGHVS and CDR2 FQNEAQ. The ends were cut back, 5 bases at V and 2 bases at J, with 9 bases in the middle. The CDR3 region has the DNA TGTGCCAGCAGCGTACACATAAACTATGGCTACACCTTC. Protein: CASSVHINYGYTF.

The chain couples TRBV5-4 to TRBJ2-7, with 7 bases fitting TRBD1. V was pared by 7 bases and J by 5 bases, with 12 bases of the junction left unmatched. The CDR3 is made up of 14 amino acids. Germline V gene sequence: CDR1 SGHNT, CDR2 YYREEE (reference sequence). CDR3 sequence: CASERQGSANEQYF. The CDR3 DNA reads as TGTGCCAGCGAAAGACAGGGTAGTGCCAACGAGCAGTACTTC. The entire variable domain, with the rest obtained from reference TRBV5-4 and TRBJ2-7, is as follows: ETGVTQSPTHLIKTRGQQVTLRCSSQSGHNTVSWYQQALGQGPQFIFQYYREEENGRGNFPPRFSGLQFPNYSSELNVNALELDDSALYLCASERQGSANEQYFGPGTRLTVT.

The chain joins TRBV19 to TRBJ1-2, with 8 bases aligning to TRBD1. Germline lookup yields CDR1 LNHDA and CDR2 SQIVND (reference sequence). CDR3 length equals 13 residues. The trim removed 3 bases at V and 5 bases at J, leaving 2 bases unmatched. CDR3 coding DNA: TGTGCCAGTAGTATGACAGGGGTTTATGGCTACACCTTC. Translated: CASSMTGVYGYTF.

The rearrangement joins TRBV5-1 to TRBJ1-5; D is unclear. The CDR3 contains 13 residues. V was trimmed by 5 bases and J by 0 bases, leaving 6 bases between them. Germline-derived CDR1 and CDR2 are SGHRS and YFSETQ. CDR3 nucleotide sequence: TGCGCCAGCAGAGCCAATAGCAATCAGCCCCAGCATTTT. Protein product: CASRANSNQPQHF.

This clone was seen once. CDR3 sequence reads: CAWTRGKNIQYF. The DNA of the CDR3 is TGTGCCTGGACTAGGGGCAAAAACATTCAGTACTTC. V is TRBV30 and J is TRBJ2-4; a weak D match, TRBD1 (5 bases). V shed 4 bases and J shed 3 bases, with 7 bases lying between them. This CDR3 spans 12 amino acids. Germline loops: CDR1 GTSNPN, CDR2 SVGIG (reference sequence).

The chain carries TRBV29-1 and TRBJ1-6; 7 nucleotides match TRBD1. The germline V gene encodes CDR1 SQVTM and CDR2 ANQGSEA. This CDR3 region has 13 residues. Trimming removed 6 bases from V and 8 bases from J; junction bases left unmatched: 7. The CDR3 reads CSVRQGLDSPLHF. CDR3 DNA: TGCAGCGTGAGACAGGGCCTGGATTCACCCCTCCACTTT.

The genes are TRBV9 and TRBJ1-3; D gene uncertain. The V end was cut by 2 bases, the J end by 4 bases, with 10 bases between. There are 14 residues in the CDR3. Germline lookup yields CDR1 SGDLS and CDR2 YYNGEE. CDR3 in DNA: TGTGCCAGCAGCGTTCGGGATGCCGGAAACACCATATATTTT. Amino acid sequence: CASSVRDAGNTIYF.

V and J are TRBV29-1 and TRBJ2-3; D perhaps matches TRBD2 (5 bases). The CDR3 runs to 14 residues. V was cut by 2 bases and J by 4 bases, with 13 bases left in between. Germline-derived CDR1 and CDR2 are SQVTM and ANQGSEA. The CDR3 coding sequence is TGCAGCGTTGAAAGTGAGGGTCTATCAGATACGCAGTATTTT. Translating gives CSVESEGLSDTQYF.

The rearrangement joins TRBV4-1 to TRBJ1-1, with D uncertain. The V and J ends lost 0 bases and 1 base respectively, with 6 bases between them. In germline, CDR1 is MGHRA, CDR2 YSYEKL. CDR3 length: 14 amino acids. Here the CDR3 DNA reads TGCGCCAGCAGCCAAGAGGGCACGAACACTGAAGCTTTCTTT. Translation: CASSQEGTNTEAFF.

This rearrangement joins TRBV2 to TRBJ2-7, with 10 nucleotides matching TRBD1. Germline trimming cut 10 bases from V and 3 bases from J; bases unmatched to any gene: 9. This CDR3 has 14 residues. The V gene's germline CDR1 is SNHLY and CDR2 FYNNEI. The CDR3 sequence is CATHGTGDYYEQYF. In nucleotides, the CDR3 is TGTGCCACCCATGGGACAGGGGACTACTACGAGCAGTACTTC.

The rearrangement uses TRBV4-1 and TRBJ2-5; 7 bases map to TRBD2. The CDR3 has 16 residues. V dropped 4 bases and J dropped 1; count of bases not matched to a gene: 9. Germline assignment: CDR1 MGHRA and CDR2 YSYEKL. CDR3 in amino acids: CASSPRDYNFQETQYF. The CDR3 nucleotides read TGCGCCAGCAGCCCCCGGGACTACAATTTCCAAGAGACCCAGTACTTC.

This chain joins TRBV19 and TRBJ2-3, with D possibly matching TRBD1 (7 bases). The CDR3 runs to 15 residues. Trimming took off 5 bases at V and 6 bases at J, with 18 bases between the two ends. The germline V gene encodes CDR1 LNHDA and CDR2 SQIVND (reference sequence). CDR3 sequence reads: CASSPGGTALDTQYF. Written as DNA, the CDR3 is TGTGCCAGTAGTCCAGGGGGGACAGCCCTTGATACGCAGTATTTT.

The chain employs TRBV5-1 and TRBJ1-2; 8 bases fit TRBD1. The germline V gene encodes CDR1 SGHRS and CDR2 YFSETQ. The V gene end was trimmed by 0 bases and the J gene end by 5 bases; junction bases not matched to a gene: 9. The CDR3 is 16 amino acids. CDR3 sequence (DNA): TGCGCCAGCAGCTTGGCCGGCCAGGGGGCGAAGTATGGCTACACCTTC. This translates into CASSLAGQGAKYGYTF.

This chain links TRBV7-3 with TRBJ2-1, with D possibly matching TRBD2 (6 bases). This CDR3 has 14 residues. The germline V gene has CDR1 SGHTA and CDR2 FQGTGA. V shed 4 bases and J shed 1 base, with 8 bases lying between them. The CDR3 reads CASSSAGSYNEQFF. As DNA, the CDR3 is TGTGCCAGCAGCTCTGCGGGGTCCTACAATGAGCAGTTCTTC.

The chain has TRBV19 and TRBJ1-2; a possible D gene is TRBD1 (6 bases). The length of the CDR3 is 15 residues. Trimming cost V 5 bases and J 1 base, with 14 bases left between them. Germline CDR1 reads LNHDA; CDR2 reads SQIVND (reference sequence). The CDR3 DNA is TGTGCCAGTAGTGTGGGACAAAAAATTAACTATGGCTACACCTTC. Amino acids: CASSVGQKINYGYTF. Looking up the rest from reference TRBV19 and TRBJ1-2 gives the full variable domain: DGGITQSPKYLFRKEGQNVTLSCEQNLNHDAMYWYRQDPGQGLRLIYYSQIVNDFQKGDIAEGYSVSREKKESFPLTVTSAQKNPTAFYLCASSVGQKINYGYTFGSGTRLTVV.

The CDR3 nucleotides read TGTGCCAGCAGTGCCAGGGACATTTTTACCGGGGAGCTGTTTTTT. This translates into CASSARDIFTGELFF. This sequence joins TRBV2 and TRBJ2-2, with D maybe TRBD1 (6 bases). Between the trimmed V and J ends, which lost 4 bases and 5 bases, there was a span of 14 bases. Germline V gene data show CDR1 as SNHLY and CDR2 as FYNNEI. The CDR3 has 15 residues.

V is TRBV5-5 and J is TRBJ1-5; tentatively, D is TRBD1 (5 bases). Germline loops: CDR1 SGHKS, CDR2 YYEKEE (reference sequence). The CDR3 totals 18 residues. Trimming stripped 0 bases from V and 7 bases from J, with 23 bases between. The CDR3 DNA reads as TGTGCCAGCAGCTTGGTTCATTCTTGGTCAGGGTCGGAGCAGCCCCAGCATTTT. Translating it yields CASSLVHSWSGSEQPQHF.

V gene TRBV5-6 combines with J gene TRBJ1-5; 11 nucleotides align to TRBD1. The germline CDR1 and CDR2 sequences are SGHDT and YYEEEE. The CDR3 totals 16 residues. Losses at the gene ends were 5 bases for V and 6 bases for J; bases not matched to a gene: 10. CDR3 residues: CASSSPGTGGRQPQHF. CDR3 nucleotides: TGTGCCAGCAGTTCCCCCGGGACAGGGGGTCGTCAGCCCCAGCATTTT. Complete variable domain (other parts from reference TRBV5-6 and TRBJ1-5): DAGVTQSPTHLIKTRGQQVTLRCSPKSGHDTVSWYQQALGQGPQFIFQYYEEEERQRGNFPDRFSGHQFPNYSSELNVNALLLGDSALYLCASSSPGTGGRQPQHFGDGTRLSIL.

The chain is built from TRBV30 and TRBJ1-2; no reliable D call. From germline, CDR1 is GTSNPN and CDR2 SVGIG (reference sequence). Trimming removed 1 base from V and 7 bases from J, with 13 bases in between. CDR3 length equals 13 residues. The CDR3 region is CAWSAQISGGYTF. The CDR3 DNA is TGTGCCTGGAGTGCCCAGATCTCGGGTGGCTACACCTTC.

The chain carries TRBV30 and TRBJ2-7, with TRBD2 identical over 10 bases. V shed 8 bases and J 7 bases; nucleotides not matched to a gene: 17. The CDR3 covers 15 residues. From germline, CDR1 is GTSNPN and CDR2 SVGIG (reference sequence). The CDR3 bases are TGTGCCCGCGATGATATAGCGGGGGGCCCATCAGAGCAGTACTTC. This codes for CARDDIAGGPSEQYF.

This clone was recorded once. The V gene is TRBV7-8, the J gene TRBJ2-6, with D perhaps TRBD2 (6 bases). Trimming shortened V by 5 bases and J by 0 bases, and 17 bases separated the two germline ends. CDR3 length equals 18 residues. Germline V gene sequence: CDR1 SGHVS, CDR2 FQNEAQ. The DNA of the CDR3 is TGTGCCAGCAGCCCCCGGGACTGGATTCCCTCTGGGGCCAACGTCCTGACTTTC. Translation: CASSPRDWIPSGANVLTF.

The chain uses TRBV11-2 and TRBJ1-1; perhaps TRBD1 as D (5 bases). The germline V gene has CDR1 SGHAT and CDR2 FQNNGV. The CDR3 consists of 13 residues. V was shortened by 0 bases and J by 4 bases, with 6 bases between the two germline ends. In DNA, the CDR3 is TGTGCCAGCAGCTTAGACAGGGTCACTGAAGCTTTCTTT. Translated, it gives CASSLDRVTEAFF.